The T cell receptor beta chain under discussion was sequenced for a study of T cell responses to AZD1222 COVID-19 vaccine (dated by TCRdb to the early 2020s). Context from the whole study: A total of approximately 230 trial participants underwent TCR sequencing, of whom approximately 210 received two doses of AZD1222 and about 25 received two doses of the MenACWY control vaccine. Trial participants were enrolled by age into 18-55, 56-69 and 70-plus year subgroups, with approximately 150, 28 and 58 TCR-sequenced participants respectively. Points the paper makes about the study in general: Conclusions about previously exposed vaccinees are limited, since just a handful of AZD1222 recipients were seropositive for SARS-CoV-2 at baseline. In the small 56-69-year group, the increase in depth fell short of significance, most likely because of low power. Participants were mostly white British, with more females than males. The authors suggested clonal diversity may have been underestimated. A significant rise in spike-specific TCR breadth and depth was observed after two AZD1222 doses relative to day 0 and relative to MenACWY recipients. Reportedly, close to half of the unique spike-specific TCRs recognized epitopes lying outside the regions that are mutated in the B.1.351 and B.1.1.7 variants. Vaccine-associated CD4 TCRs spanned the whole spike protein, with dominant responses in regions 160-218 and 743-854. Because no day 14 peak-response samples were available, repertoires were characterized only after the peak T cell response.

Cut back by 5 bases and 0 bases, the V and J ends lie 2 bases apart. CDR1 SGHNT and CDR2 YENEEA were looked up in the germline V gene. The CDR3 covers 12 residues, taking in both the cysteine and the phenylalanine. Only the CDR3 DNA is retained, 36 bases long and in frame from the first base. Regarding this clone: No cognate antigen has been identified for it. Within one base of it there is no much larger clone, and no base qualities were kept.

The time point label on this specimen signifies: about 28 days (+/-7) after the second vaccine dose. AZD1222 recipients whose second dose came at about 4 weeks and those whose second dose came at about 12 weeks were combined into one group, since spike-specific TCR depth and breadth did not differ between the two schedules. Samples from vaccinated people were obtained from the UK trials COV001 and COV002, which included a single-blind randomized controlled phase 2/3 trial of AZD1222 (ChAdOx1 nCoV-19) in healthy adults. Trial participant PBMC samples were collected at day 0 and day 28 after the second dose for TCRbeta chain sequencing. The CDR3 regions of human TCRbeta chains were subjected to immunosequencing. In the paper's pipeline: Repertoire TCRs were checked for matches against a reference library of SARS-CoV-2-specific TCRs that had been generated using the MIRA antigen-specificity platform. Breadth meant the fraction of unique TCRs that were SARS-CoV-2-associated, whereas depth meant the fraction of total T cells that were SARS-CoV-2-associated. Using the MIRA data, each spike-specific TCR was assigned both to the spike region to which the TCR was reactive and to a CD4 or CD8 class. Log10-transformed breadth and depth values were compared by one-way ANOVA with Sidak's multiple comparisons tests. As stored in TCRdb, this immuneACCESS dataset retains in-frame rearrangements with V and J assigned. A fraction of the clones does not appear; measured against another copy, unresolved V genes explain less than half of the discrepancy, and the remainder lacks a known reason. That table supplies the V and J calls and clone size; D and trimming were determined from the DNA. The sample table contains 70,000 to 90,000 clones; only one count was recorded for approximately 83% of them. Together, the top ten hold around an eighth of the sample.

The source is an adult who received the AZD1222 COVID-19 vaccine. The sample was peripheral blood, taken 28 days after the second AZD1222 dose. The chain couples TRBV11-3 to TRBJ1-3, with the identity of the D gene unclear. The DNA reads TGTGCCAGCAGCAACTCTGGAAACACCATATATTTT. Translation gives CASSNSGNTIYF.